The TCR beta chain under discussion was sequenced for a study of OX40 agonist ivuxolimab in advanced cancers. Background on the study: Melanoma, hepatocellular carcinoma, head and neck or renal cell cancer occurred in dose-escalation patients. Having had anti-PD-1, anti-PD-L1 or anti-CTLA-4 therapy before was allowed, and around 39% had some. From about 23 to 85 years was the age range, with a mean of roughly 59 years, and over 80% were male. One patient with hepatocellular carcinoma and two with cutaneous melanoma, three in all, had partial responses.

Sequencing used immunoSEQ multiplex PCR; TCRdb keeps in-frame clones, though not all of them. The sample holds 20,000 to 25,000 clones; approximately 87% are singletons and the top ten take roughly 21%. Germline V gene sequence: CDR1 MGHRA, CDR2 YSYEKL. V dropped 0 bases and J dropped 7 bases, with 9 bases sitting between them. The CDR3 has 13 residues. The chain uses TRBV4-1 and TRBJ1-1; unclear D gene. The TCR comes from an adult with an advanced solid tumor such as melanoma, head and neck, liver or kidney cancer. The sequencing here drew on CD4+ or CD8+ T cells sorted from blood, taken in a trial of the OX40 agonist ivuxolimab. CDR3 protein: CASSQDGGVEAFF. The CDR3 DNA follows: TGCGCCAGCAGCCAAGACGGCGGGGTTGAAGCTTTCTTT.